Listed below are T cell receptor beta chains from one sample, sequenced in a study of blood T cell repertoires in COVID-19. Generated by immunoSEQ multiplex PCR, the TCRdb table keeps only in-frame clones and is missing some. This sample carries some 190,000 clones, approximately 84% of them seen once, and the ten largest clones take 3.2%. Source material: PBMCs or T cells enriched from blood (not recorded which). The receptors were gathered from a woman aged 25 to 39 who had recovered from COVID-19. CDR3s include the opening cysteine and the closing phenylalanine or tryptophan. The order of the fields is V gene, CDR3 protein.

V gene: TRBV7-3; CDR3 protein: CASSYGTGGSYEQYF
V gene: TRBV6-4; CDR3 protein: CASSPLAASTDTQYF
V gene: TRBV9; CDR3 protein: CASSPSASGVTDTQYF
V gene: TRBV9; CDR3 protein: CASSQLAGGPDEQFF
V gene: TRBV18; CDR3 protein: CASSPGGPQHF
V gene: TRBV27; CDR3 protein: CASSPRLYTDTQYF
V gene: TRBV5-1; CDR3 protein: CASSLWSGSNEQFF
V gene: TRBV18; CDR3 protein: CASSPTVIAEAFF
V gene: TRBV3-1/TRBV3-2; CDR3 protein: CASRQGNTEAFF
V gene: TRBV11-2; CDR3 protein: CASSINRGEQFF
V gene: TRBV6-4; CDR3 protein: CASSDRGRYEQYF
V gene: TRBV24-1; CDR3 protein: CATSDVGHSYGYTF
V gene: TRBV9; CDR3 protein: CASSVGVSLYEQFF
V gene: TRBV6-4; CDR3 protein: CASSDSPTAQDTDTQYF
V gene: TRBV5-1; CDR3 protein: CASSPGLSPDTQYF
V gene: TRBV28; CDR3 protein: CASIRGNTEAFF
V gene: TRBV6-5; CDR3 protein: CASLVSGELFF
V gene: TRBV24-1; CDR3 protein: CATNFGGDRETKNTEAFF
V gene: TRBV12-3/TRBV12-4; CDR3 protein: CASSLYRANEQYF
V gene: TRBV2; CDR3 protein: CASAYRGRTEAFF
V gene: TRBV7-7; CDR3 protein: CASSLAGGLASGELFF
V gene: TRBV29-1; CDR3 protein: CSVPATGISTDTQYF